This TCR beta chain appears in the sequencing data of a study of blood T cell repertoires in COVID-19. Study background: Samples came from the United States, Italy and Spain, spanning acute and convalescent COVID-19. Nucleic acid was either cDNA or gDNA, and it came from T cells, B-cell-depleted T cells, or PBMCs.

The table came from immunoSEQ multiplex PCR; TCRdb's copy has only in-frame clones and leaves some out. The sample includes over 200,000 clones, approximately 82% of them seen just once. CDR1 is GTSNPN and CDR2 is SVGIG in the germline V gene (reference sequence). V lost 0 bases, J lost 8 bases, and 6 bases stayed unmatched. CDR3 length equals 13 residues. The chain is built from TRBV30 and TRBJ1-1; TRBD1 matches 7 bases. The source material was peripheral blood. This TCR came from a man at least 80 years old with acute or convalescent COVID-19. CDR3 in amino acids: CAWSVQIQGEAFF. Here the CDR3 DNA reads TGTGCCTGGAGTGTACAAATACAGGGGGAAGCTTTCTTT.